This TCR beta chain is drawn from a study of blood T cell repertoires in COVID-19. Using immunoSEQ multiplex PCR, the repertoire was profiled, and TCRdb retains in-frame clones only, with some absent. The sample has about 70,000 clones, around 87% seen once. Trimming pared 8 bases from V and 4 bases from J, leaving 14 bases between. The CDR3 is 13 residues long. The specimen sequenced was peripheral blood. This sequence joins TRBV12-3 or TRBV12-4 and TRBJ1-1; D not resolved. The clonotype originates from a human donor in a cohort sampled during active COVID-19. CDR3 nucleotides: TGTGCCAGCGTTCGGGGTTCGGCCACTGAAGCTTTCTTT. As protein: CASVRGSATEAFF.